A single sample gave rise to the 27 T cell receptor beta chains below, sequenced in a study of untreated major depressive disorder (dated by TCRdb to 2017 to 2018). Library creation used the immunoSEQ multiplex PCR assay. TCRdb mirrors the immuneACCESS table, restricted to in-frame sequences. Some clones are absent from its copies; in checked studies, under half trace to an unresolved V gene, and the reason for the others is unknown. The sample table contains nearly 20,000 clones; only one count was recorded for about 83% of them. About 0.8% of the sample is taken by the ten largest. The sample comprised CD4+ T cells from PBMCs. These receptors were collected from a woman between 25 and 40 years old in good health.

This chain connects TRBV27 to TRBJ2-1; D is uncertain. Germline V gene data show CDR1 as MNHEY and CDR2 as SMNVEV (reference sequence). The CDR3 has 14 residues. Trimming shortened V by 0 bases and J by 8 bases, and 11 bases separated the two germline ends. Here the CDR3 DNA reads TGTGCCAGCAGTTTATCCCATTCGGCATATGAGCAGTTCTTC. It is translated as CASSLSHSAYEQFF.

This rearrangement joins TRBV25-1 to TRBJ2-7; 7 bases are shared with TRBD2. The CDR3 extends over 15 amino acids. Germline loops: CDR1 MGHDK, CDR2 SYGVNS. V was pared by 1 base and J by 2 bases, with 5 bases of the junction left unmatched. CDR3 sequence (DNA): TGTGCCAGCAGTGAATCTGGCGGGAGAGCCTACGAGCAGTACTTC. It is translated as CASSESGGRAYEQYF.

The CDR3: CASSLALGVNTEAFF. The CDR3 coding sequence is TGCGCCAGCAGCTTGGCGCTGGGCGTGAACACTGAAGCTTTCTTT. The chain employs TRBV5-1 and TRBJ1-1, with unresolved D. This CDR3 comprises 15 residues. The V gene's germline CDR1 is SGHRS and CDR2 YFSETQ. With 0 bases removed from V and 0 bases from J, the gap between germline ends came to 9 bases.

The V gene is TRBV28, the J gene TRBJ2-3; TRBD2 aligns across 8 bases. V lost 7 bases and J lost 3; bases outside the gene matches: 3. The CDR3 has 13 amino acids. From germline, CDR1 is MDHEN and CDR2 SYDVKM. The CDR3 spells CASTVAGTDTQYF. CDR3 nucleotide sequence: TGTGCCAGCACCGTAGCGGGAACAGATACGCAGTATTTT.

This clone turned up a few times. The chain joins TRBV27 to TRBJ2-5; TRBD2 might be the D (6 bases). Trimming cost V 4 bases and J 1 base, with 13 bases left between them. CDR1 and CDR2 (germline): MNHEY, SMNVEV (reference sequence). This CDR3 is built from 15 residues. CDR3 sequence: CASSSAGTVQETQYF. The CDR3 DNA sequence: TGTGCCAGCAGTTCGGCAGGGACTGTCCAAGAGACCCAGTACTTC.

A note on this clone: One junction end does not reproduce the germline sequence, and a read error may be involved. The chain links TRBV7-2 to TRBJ2-6; the match to TRBD1 covers 7 bases. Germline CDR1 and CDR2: SGHTA and FQGNSA. The CDR3 length is 17 residues. The CDR3 region is CATEQPGQTSWANVLTF. CDR3 sequence (DNA): TGTGCCACCGAACAGCCGGGACAGACCTCTTGGGCCAACGTCCTGACTTTC.

V and J are TRBV4-3 and TRBJ1-5; 8 nucleotides align to TRBD1. The CDR3 length is 16 residues. The ends lost 0 bases at V and 5 bases at J; junction bases unmatched: 6. Germline V lookup: CDR1 LGHNA, CDR2 YSLEER. Here the CDR3 DNA reads TGCGCCAGCAGCCAAGAAGCTCAGGGGGCCTATCAGCCCCAGCATTTT. Protein sequence: CASSQEAQGAYQPQHF.

The CDR3 DNA reads as TGCGCCAGCAAACAGGGCGGCACAGATACGCAGTATTTT. It encodes CASKQGGTDTQYF. J is TRBJ2-3 and V is TRBV5-1; possible D gene TRBD1, 6 bases. The length of the CDR3 is 13 residues. Per germline, CDR1 SGHRS and CDR2 YFSETQ. V was clipped by 6 bases and J by 1 base, with 9 bases between them.

The chain is built from TRBV4-1 and TRBJ2-2; weak D call: TRBD1 (6 bases). This CDR3 has 16 residues. Germline CDR1 MGHRA, CDR2 YSYEKL. Trimming took off 1 base at V and 5 bases at J, with 14 bases between the two ends. The CDR3 region has the DNA TGCGCCAGCAGCCAAGTAGCTCAGGGGTCGACCGGGGAGCTGTTTTTT. Its protein product is CASSQVAQGSTGELFF.

The chain uses TRBV11-2 and TRBJ1-1; TRBD1 agrees at 8 bases. The germline V gene has CDR1 SGHAT and CDR2 FQNNGV. Trimming removed 2 bases from V and 5 bases from J; junction bases left unmatched: 1. The CDR3 spans 13 residues. CDR3 amino acids: CASSLTGGTEAFF. The CDR3 DNA reads as TGTGCCAGCAGCTTAACAGGGGGAACTGAAGCTTTCTTT.

This sequence joins TRBV5-1 and TRBJ2-2, with TRBD2 matching 10 bases. Trimming at V came to 1 base and at J to 4 bases, leaving 4 bases not matched to a gene. Looked up from germline, CDR1 is SGHRS and CDR2 is YFSETQ. CDR3 length: 16 residues. The CDR3 DNA sequence: TGCGCCAGCAGCTTGTCAAGCGGGAGGGCCACCGGGGAGCTGTTTTTT. Protein sequence: CASSLSSGRATGELFF. The full variable domain, its missing parts supplied by reference TRBV5-1 and TRBJ2-2, is KAGVTQTPRYLIKTRGQQVTLSCSPISGHRSVSWYQQTPGQGLQFLFEYFSETQRNKGNFPGRFSGRQFSNSRSEMNVSTLELGDSALYLCASSLSSGRATGELFFGEGSRLTVL.

The CDR3 DNA sequence: TGCGCCAGCAGCAAAAACACCCAGCGTCCCCCCGGGGAGCTGTTTTTT. It yields the protein CASSKNTQRPPGELFF. The chain couples TRBV5-1 to TRBJ2-2; D is uncertain. This CDR3 has 16 amino acids. Germline CDR1 reads SGHRS; CDR2 reads YFSETQ. V was pared by 4 bases and J by 6 bases, with 19 bases between.

The chain has TRBV15 and TRBJ2-1; 7 bases are shared with TRBD1. V dropped 2 bases and J dropped 5; count of bases not matched to a gene: 6. This CDR3 is built from 15 residues. Germline CDR1 and CDR2: LNHNV and YYDKDF (reference sequence). The CDR3 DNA reads TGTGCCACCAGCAGAAACAGGGGAGTGAACAATGAGCAGTTCTTC. This translates into CATSRNRGVNNEQFF.

The chain links TRBV5-1 to TRBJ2-5; maybe TRBD1 (6 bases). V dropped 3 bases and J dropped 2 bases, with 11 bases sitting between them. This CDR3 contains 14 residues. Germline V gene sequence: CDR1 SGHRS, CDR2 YFSETQ. CDR3 protein: CASSWDNEQETQYF. In DNA form, the CDR3 reads TGCGCCAGCAGCTGGGACAACGAACAAGAGACCCAGTACTTC.

This clone was counted once. This chain connects TRBV5-4 to TRBJ2-1, with TRBD2 matching over 7 bases. Germline V CDR1 and CDR2: SGHNT, YYREEE (reference sequence). J gave up 0 bases and V 4 bases, and 7 bases lay outside the gene matches. This CDR3 comprises 16 residues. The DNA of the CDR3 is TGTGCCAGCAGCAGTCGGGAGGCCCCCTCCTACAATGAGCAGTTCTTC. Encoded protein: CASSSREAPSYNEQFF.

This chain uses TRBV15 with TRBJ2-1; 10 nucleotides match TRBD2. Trimming at V came to 3 bases and at J to 4 bases, leaving 0 bases not matched to a gene. The CDR3 has 14 residues. Germline-derived CDR1 and CDR2 are LNHNV and YYDKDF (reference sequence). The CDR3 region has the DNA TGTGCCACCAGCAGGACTAGCGGGTACAATGAGCAGTTCTTC. Residues: CATSRTSGYNEQFF.

This chain links TRBV28 with TRBJ2-2; TRBD2 matches 9 bases. J was trimmed by 4 bases and V by 6 bases; bases with no gene match: 9. Germline assignment: CDR1 MDHEN and CDR2 SYDVKM. CDR3 size: 16 residues. CDR3: CASRLPTSGPTGELFF. The CDR3 region has the DNA TGTGCCAGCAGGCTCCCGACTAGCGGTCCCACCGGGGAGCTGTTTTTT.

V usage is TRBV7-9 and J usage is TRBJ1-4, with D unclear. Between the trimmed V and J ends, which lost 0 bases and 0 bases, there was a span of 2 bases. Germline CDR1 and CDR2: SEHNR and FQNEAQ (reference sequence). This CDR3 region has 14 residues. CDR3 in amino acids: CASSLATTNEKLFF. CDR3 bases: TGTGCCAGCAGCTTAGCTACAACTAATGAAAAACTGTTTTTT.

This chain connects TRBV27 to TRBJ1-6; the D gene is possibly TRBD1 (5 bases). The length of the CDR3 is 14 residues. The V and J ends lost 2 bases and 9 bases respectively, with 11 bases between them. The germline V gene has CDR1 MNHEY and CDR2 SMNVEV (reference sequence). The CDR3, as DNA: TGTGCCAGCAGTTTAGGGGGAGTGTTTTCACCCCTCCACTTT. Residues: CASSLGGVFSPLHF.

This chain joins TRBV5-1 and TRBJ2-7; D perhaps matches TRBD2 (6 bases). Germline CDR1 SGHRS, CDR2 YFSETQ. Trimming removed 4 bases from V and 3 bases from J, with 14 bases in between. The CDR3 consists of 14 residues. This chain's CDR3 is CASSAGLIGYEQYF. The CDR3 DNA is TGCGCCAGCAGCGCCGGACTAATTGGCTACGAGCAGTACTTC.

The genes are TRBV18 and TRBJ2-4, with D unclear. Germline V gene data show CDR1 as KGHSH and CDR2 as LQKENI. This CDR3 contains 16 residues. V gave up 3 bases and J gave up 0 bases, with 12 bases separating them. The CDR3 DNA reads as TGTGCCAGCTCACCGCTAAAAGGGTTAGCCAAAAACATTCAGTACTTC. Protein sequence: CASSPLKGLAKNIQYF.

The chain recombines TRBV13 with TRBJ2-5, with a tentative D call TRBD2 (6 bases). This CDR3 region has 14 residues. Trimming stripped 4 bases from V and 7 bases from J, with 16 bases between. Per germline, CDR1 PRHDT and CDR2 FYEKMQ (reference sequence). The CDR3 protein is CASSSPTGRGTQYF. CDR3 bases: TGTGCCAGCAGCTCCCCGACGGGGCGGGGGACCCAGTACTTC.

J is TRBJ2-3 and V is TRBV6-1, with TRBD1 matching 7 bases. Germline CDR1 reads MNHNS; CDR2 reads SASEGT. J lost 6 bases, V lost 7 bases, and 7 bases had no gene match. The CDR3 runs to 13 residues. In DNA, the CDR3 is TGTGCCAGCACGAAGGGGGCAGCGGATACGCAGTATTTT. Translated: CASTKGAADTQYF.

This rearrangement joins TRBV7-9 to TRBJ2-5; 9 bases match TRBD1. Germline CDR1 SEHNR, CDR2 FQNEAQ (reference sequence). The V and J ends lost 5 bases and 4 bases, in that order; junction bases with no gene match: 14. The CDR3 has 17 residues. CDR3 DNA sequence: TGTGCCAGCAGCCATACCTTGGGACAGGGCCCGGGAGAGACCCAGTACTTC. Its protein is CASSHTLGQGPGETQYF.

The chain uses TRBV18 and TRBJ2-2; D call uncertain. The germline CDR1 and CDR2 sequences are KGHSH and LQKENI. Trimming pared 1 base from V and 6 bases from J, leaving 9 bases between. The length of the CDR3 is 14 residues. The CDR3 protein is CASSPLAVSGELFF. CDR3 coding DNA: TGTGCCAGCTCACCACTAGCTGTTTCCGGGGAGCTGTTTTTT. The full variable domain, in which reference TRBV18 and TRBJ2-2 provide the parts outside the CDR3, is NAGVMQNPRHLVRRRGQEARLRCSPMKGHSHVYWYRQLPEEGLKFMVYLQKENIIDESGMPKERFSAEFPKEGPSILRIQQVVRGDSAAYFCASSPLAVSGELFFGEGSRLTVL.

The J gene is TRBJ2-2, the V gene TRBV9; the D gene is possibly TRBD2 (5 bases). The CDR3 is 15 amino acids. The ends were cut back, 0 bases at V and 4 bases at J, with 10 bases in the middle. Looked up from germline, CDR1 is SGDLS and CDR2 is YYNGEE. CDR3 sequence: CASSVGGSLTGELFF. CDR3 DNA sequence: TGTGCCAGCAGCGTAGGAGGGAGTCTCACCGGGGAGCTGTTTTTT. Full variable domain (outside the CDR3, taken from reference TRBV9 and TRBJ2-2): DSGVTQTPKHLITATGQRVTLRCSPRSGDLSVYWYQQSLDQGLQFLIQYYNGEERAKGNILERFSAQQFPDLHSELNLSSLELGDSALYFCASSVGGSLTGELFFGEGSRLTVL.

V is TRBV7-2 and J is TRBJ2-7; possibly TRBD2 for D (6 bases). CDR1 is SGHTA and CDR2 is FQGNSA in the germline V gene. The CDR3 is 14 amino acids. V lost 2 bases, J lost 0 bases, and 8 bases lay in between. The CDR3: CASSLTSLSYEQYF. The CDR3, as DNA: TGTGCCAGCAGCTTAACTAGCCTCTCCTACGAGCAGTACTTC.